This passage covers 8 T cell receptor beta chains from one sample sequenced in a study of circulating CD8 cells and anti-PD-1 response in melanoma. From live CD3+CD8+TCRalphabeta+ cells, four PD-1 and/or TIGIT subsets were sorted. Using about 15 ng of total RNA, TCR libraries were made with the QIAseq Immune Repertoire TCR panel. One entry per CDR3 protein results from TCRdb running MiXCR on the reads. The data contain some 700 distinct CDR3 sequences, 7% to 9.5% of them singletons. Sequencing was performed on CD8+ T cells from PBMCs, taken at baseline or after one month of anti-PD-1 therapy (not recorded which). These receptors originate from a human donor with melanoma.

By share, this clonotype ranks as medium-sized (0.01 to 0.1%). The chain carries TRBV3-1 and TRBJ2-1, with D possibly TRBD1 on 5 matching bases. The germline V gene encodes CDR1 LGHDT and CDR2 YNNKEL (reference sequence). Trimming shortened V by 2 bases and J by 5 bases, and 7 bases separated the two germline ends. The CDR3 is 13 residues long. The CDR3 DNA follows: TGTGCCAGCAGCCAACAGGGTCACAATGAGCAGTTCTTC. The encoded protein is CASSQQGHNEQFF.

Relative to its sample, this clonotype is large. As DNA, the CDR3 is TGTGCCAGCAGCTCCCACCTAGCGGACAGCACAGATACGCAGTATTTT. Amino acid sequence: CASSSHLADSTDTQYF. The V and J genes are TRBV7-2 and TRBJ2-3; 7 bases match TRBD2. Trimming cost V 4 bases and J 0 bases; bases outside gene matches: 7. CDR1 is SGHTA and CDR2 is FQGNSA in the germline V gene. The CDR3 has 16 residues.

This clonotype is medium-sized within its sample. This chain joins TRBV23-1 and TRBJ2-3; TRBD2 matches at 9 bases. TRBV23-1 is identified as an open reading frame with a role that is uncertain. CDR3 length: 18 amino acids. The ends lost 1 base at V and 2 bases at J; junction bases unmatched: 10. This chain's CDR3 is CASSQFPPTSGYTDTQYF. As DNA, the CDR3 is TGCGCCAGCAGTCAATTCCCCCCGACTAGCGGATACACAGATACGCAGTATTTT.

This clonotype is large. V is TRBV11-1 and J is TRBJ2-2; 9 positions match TRBD2. V was pared by 4 bases and J by 13 bases, with 10 bases of the junction left unmatched. CDR3 length: 14 amino acids. Germline loops: CDR1 SGHAT, CDR2 FQDESV (reference sequence). As DNA, the CDR3 is TGTGCCAGCAGCTCACGTAGCGGGGGCACCGGGCTGTTTTTT. Translation: CASSSRSGGTGLFF.

On this clonotype: A much larger clone is a single base away; this may be a read error. V usage is TRBV20-1 and J usage is TRBJ2-7, with D possibly being TRBD1 (5 bases). This CDR3 has 13 residues. Germline V gene sequence: CDR1 DFQATT, CDR2 SNEGSKA (reference sequence). V lost 4 bases, J lost 3 bases, and 13 bases lay in between. CDR3 loop: CSAKSLRGYEQYF. CDR3 nucleotides: TGCAGTGCTAAATCTCTAAGGGGCTACGAGCAGTACTTC.

By frequency in the sample, this clonotype is medium-sized (0.01 to 0.1%). V gene TRBV20-1 combines with J gene TRBJ2-3; TRBD2 aligns across 9 bases. CDR1 is DFQATT and CDR2 is SNEGSKA in the germline V gene (reference sequence). The CDR3 contains 15 residues. The J segment lost 6 bases and the V segment lost 0 bases, leaving 7 bases of the junction unmatched. The CDR3 bases are TGCAGTGCTAGAGACTTTAGCGGGGGCAGTGATACGCAGTATTTT. Translation gives CSARDFSGGSDTQYF.

Judged by abundance, this clonotype is large. The chain couples TRBV25-1 to TRBJ1-3, with D perhaps matching TRBD1 (5 bases). The ends were cut back, 5 bases at V and 0 bases at J, with 20 bases in the middle. The CDR3 has 18 amino acids. The V gene's germline CDR1 is MGHDK and CDR2 SYGVNS. CDR3 bases: TGTGCCAGCAGTTCTCCCCCGGGAGGGGACCTCTCTGGAAACACCATATATTTT. Translated, it gives CASSSPPGGDLSGNTIYF.

This clonotype counts as medium-sized. V and J are TRBV4-1 and TRBJ2-7; 9 bases are shared with TRBD2. Germline assignment: CDR1 MGHRA and CDR2 YSYEKL. V lost 0 bases and J lost 4; bases outside the gene matches: 7. There are 16 residues in the CDR3. The CDR3 protein is CASSQEAAGGLYEQYF. DNA of the CDR3: TGCGCCAGCAGCCAAGAGGCGGCGGGGGGGCTGTACGAGCAGTACTTC.